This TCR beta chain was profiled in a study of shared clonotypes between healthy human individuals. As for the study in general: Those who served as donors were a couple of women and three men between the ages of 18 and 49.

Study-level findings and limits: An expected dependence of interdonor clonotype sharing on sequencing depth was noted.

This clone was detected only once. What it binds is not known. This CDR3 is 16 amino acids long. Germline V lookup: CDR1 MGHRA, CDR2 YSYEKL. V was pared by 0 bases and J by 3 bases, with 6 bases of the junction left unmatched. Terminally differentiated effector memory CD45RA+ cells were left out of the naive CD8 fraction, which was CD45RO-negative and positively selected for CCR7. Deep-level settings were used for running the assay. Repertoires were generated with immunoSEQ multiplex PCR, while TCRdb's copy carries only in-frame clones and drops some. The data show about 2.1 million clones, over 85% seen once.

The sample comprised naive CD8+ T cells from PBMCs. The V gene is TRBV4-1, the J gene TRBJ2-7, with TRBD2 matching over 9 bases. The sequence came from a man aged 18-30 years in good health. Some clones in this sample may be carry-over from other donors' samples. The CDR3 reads CASSQEGLAGLYEQYF. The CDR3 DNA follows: TGCGCCAGCAGCCAAGAAGGTCTAGCGGGACTCTACGAGCAGTACTTC.